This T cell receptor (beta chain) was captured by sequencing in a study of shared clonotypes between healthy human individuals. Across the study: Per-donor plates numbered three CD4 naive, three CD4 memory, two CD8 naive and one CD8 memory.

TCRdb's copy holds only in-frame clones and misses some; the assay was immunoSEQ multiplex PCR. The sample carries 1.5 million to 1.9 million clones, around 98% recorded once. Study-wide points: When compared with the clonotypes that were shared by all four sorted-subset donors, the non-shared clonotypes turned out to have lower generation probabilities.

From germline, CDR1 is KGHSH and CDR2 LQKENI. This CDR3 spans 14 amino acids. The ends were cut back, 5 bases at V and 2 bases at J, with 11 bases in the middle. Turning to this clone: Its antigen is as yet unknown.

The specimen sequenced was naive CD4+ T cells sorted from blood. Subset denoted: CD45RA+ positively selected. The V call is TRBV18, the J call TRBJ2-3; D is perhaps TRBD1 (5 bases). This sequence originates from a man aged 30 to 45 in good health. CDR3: CASSSRTTTDTQYF. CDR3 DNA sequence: TGTGCCAGCTCATCCCGGACAACCACAGATACGCAGTATTTT.